This TCR beta chain was captured by sequencing in a study of monozygotic twins with inflammatory bowel disease. With respect to this clonotype: The antigen is not known.

Each of TCRalpha and TCRbeta cDNA went through two nested PCRs, lasting about 16 and 10 cycles. TCRdb processed the 5' RACE reads again and assigns one entry to each CDR3 protein, with no DNA. The sample table sets out fewer than 450,000 distinct CDR3 sequences. Study observations and caveats: Nothing supported a single strong signal or clonotype that was associated with IBD. Relative to healthy twins, IBD patients had fewer clonotypes in common with others, a gap that was especially apparent with disease activity.

The CDR3 contains 15 residues. Germline CDR1 DFQATT, CDR2 SNEGSKA (reference sequence). The TCR sequence derives from a human donor with ulcerative colitis or Crohn's disease, or a healthy co-twin of an affected twin (not recorded which). Source material: blood. J is TRBJ2-3 and V is TRBV20-1; TCRdb outputs TRBD2, but without DNA this stays unchecked. The CDR3 reads CSARDRGGAKYTQYF.